Below are 12 T cell receptor beta chains sequenced from a single sample in a study of T cells in Graves' hyperthyroidism and ophthalmopathy. TCR beta CDR3 regions were amplified from RNA. The HTBI primer set was used in a first-round RT-PCR of the TCR CDR3. TCRdb itself ran the multiplex PCR reads through MiXCR, one entry per CDR3 protein. The repertoire holds around 420,000 distinct CDR3 sequences, with approximately 14% as singletons. Material for sequencing was blood. The receptors originated from a woman under 30 with Graves' hyperthyroidism.

This clonotype came up many times. The chain recombines TRBV3-1 with TRBJ2-3; D perhaps matches TRBD2 (7 bases). The CDR3 covers 16 residues. Germline V gene sequence: CDR1 LGHDT, CDR2 YNNKEL (reference sequence). Trimming removed 6 bases at V and 7 bases at J, with 23 bases between. The DNA of the CDR3 is TGTGCCAGCAGTCCGCGGAGGGGGGGCGGCAGCAATACGCAGTATTTT. Translated, it gives CASSPRRGGGSNTQYF.

This chain links TRBV9 with TRBJ1-2; 7 bases agree with TRBD1. The CDR3 is 13 residues long. CDR1 is SGDLS and CDR2 is YYNGEE in the germline V gene. V lost 5 bases to trimming and J lost 7 bases; unmatched junction nucleotides: 8. CDR3 loop: CASSSGGARGYTF. The CDR3 DNA reads TGTGCCAGCAGTTCAGGGGGGGCACGTGGCTACACCTTC.

On this clonotype itself: A single base separates this from a much larger clone, so it may be a read error. The rearrangement joins TRBV9 to TRBJ1-1; a possible D gene is TRBD1 (5 bases). Germline loops: CDR1 SGDLS, CDR2 YYNGEE. This CDR3 comprises 14 residues. CDR3 sequence (DNA): TGTGTCAGCAGCGTAGTTCCTGGGGGCACTGAAGCTTTCTTT. Encoded protein: CVSSVVPGGTEAFF.

This clonotype was counted between two and nine times. The J gene is TRBJ2-1, the V gene TRBV19; the match to TRBD2 covers 9 bases. J lost 3 bases, V lost 3 bases, and 6 bases had no gene match. The CDR3 consists of 16 residues. CDR1 LNHDA and CDR2 SQIVND come from the germline V gene (reference sequence). The CDR3 region is CASSIRLTSGYNEQFF. CDR3 DNA sequence: TGTGCCAGTAGTATTCGTCTGACTAGCGGCTACAATGAGCAGTTCTTC.

A remark on this clonotype: A much larger clone lies a single base off, so this may be a read error. The rearrangement links TRBV5-1 to TRBJ2-3; 16 positions match TRBD2. The CDR3 consists of 17 residues. Germline loops: CDR1 SGHRS, CDR2 YFSETQ. This CDR3 reads CASGLDGTSGRGNTQYF. CDR3 in DNA: TGCGCCAGCGGCTTGGATGGGACTAGCGGGAGGGGGAATACGCAGTATTTT. Based on the CDR3 plus reference TRBV5-1 and TRBJ2-3, the full variable domain is KAGVTQTPRYLIKTRGQQVTLSCSPISGHRSVSWYQQTPGQGLQFLFEYFSETQRNKGNFPGRFSGRQFSNSRSEMNVSTLELGDSALYLCASGLDGTSGRGNTQYFGPGTRLTVL.

At least ten counts were recorded for this clonotype. The chain is built from TRBV5-1 and TRBJ2-5; D is unclear. Germline CDR1 and CDR2: SGHRS and YFSETQ. V dropped 3 bases and J dropped 4 bases, with 10 bases sitting between them. The CDR3 loop spans 13 amino acids. The CDR3 coding sequence is TGCGCCAGCAGCTCAGGACCGGGAGAGACCCAGTACTTC. This gives the protein CASSSGPGETQYF.

This chain joins TRBV13 and TRBJ1-5; D call uncertain. The CDR3 spans 14 residues. Deletions cut 5 bases from V and 2 bases from J, with 10 bases between. Germline CDR1 and CDR2: PRHDT and FYEKMQ (reference sequence). CDR3 region: CASSVGSGNQPQHF. The CDR3 nucleotides are TGTGCCAGCAGCGTTGGAAGTGGCAATCAGCCCCAGCATTTT.

The chain uses TRBV2 and TRBJ1-3; D not resolved. The CDR3 contains 14 residues. The V gene lost 7 bases and the J gene lost 3 bases, with 13 bases spanning the gap. From germline, CDR1 is SNHLY and CDR2 FYNNEI. The CDR3 reads CASTHVAGGNTIYF. CDR3 in DNA: TGTGCCAGCACCCACGTGGCCGGTGGAAACACCATATATTTT.

This clonotype was found many times. This chain uses TRBV6-1 with TRBJ2-7, with 12 bases matching TRBD2. V shed 8 bases and J 4 bases; nucleotides not matched to a gene: 9. CDR3 length: 15 residues. Germline V CDR1 and CDR2: MNHNS, SASEGT. The CDR3 DNA follows: TGTGCCAGCCGACCCCGGCTAGCGGGAGGGTACGAGCAGTACTTC. It codes for CASRPRLAGGYEQYF.

This clonotype was picked up many times. The gene calls are TRBV6-1 and TRBJ2-1; 9 positions match TRBD2. This CDR3 has 18 amino acids. The germline V gene has CDR1 MNHNS and CDR2 SASEGT. V lost 8 bases and J lost 2; bases outside the gene matches: 16. CDR3: CASPKGGAGGWTYNEQFF. As DNA, the CDR3 is TGTGCCAGCCCCAAGGGGGGAGCGGGGGGCTGGACCTACAATGAGCAGTTCTTC.

This clonotype occurred a few times. The J gene is TRBJ2-3, the V gene TRBV5-1, with 9 bases matching TRBD2. Germline CDR1 reads SGHRS; CDR2 reads YFSETQ. Trimming took 1 base from V and 6 from J; bases not matched to a gene: 6. The CDR3 sequence is 15 residues long. The CDR3 DNA follows: TGCGCCAGCAGCTTGATGACTAGCGGCCAGGATACGCAGTATTTT. Amino acids: CASSLMTSGQDTQYF.

The sample holds a few counts of this clonotype. The chain joins TRBV5-5 to TRBJ1-6; D is ambiguous. The ends were cut back, 0 bases at V and 7 bases at J, with 14 bases in the middle. From germline, CDR1 is SGHKS and CDR2 YYEKEE (reference sequence). This CDR3 is built from 16 residues. As DNA, the CDR3 is TGTGCCAGCAGCTTGGCCCGGGGAGGAGGGAATTCACCCCTCCACTTT. Translated, it gives CASSLARGGGNSPLHF.